This is a list of T cell receptor beta chains from one sample in a study of shared clonotypes between healthy human individuals. Clones were read by immunoSEQ multiplex PCR, and TCRdb kept only the in-frame ones, dropping some. The sample has some 2.1 million clones, around 93% seen once. Source material: naive CD8+ T cells from PBMCs. The receptors were gathered from a man aged 18 to 35 in good health. Some clones in this sample may be carry-over from other donors' samples. The CDR3 runs from the conserved cysteine through the conserved F or W. A D gene is named only where the DNA matches it firmly. Part of the rows lack a size; the others show once, few, many or a class for expanded clones.

>15|TRBJ2-7|-|-|TRBV2
TGTGCCAGCAGTGAAACCCCCGGGAGTTCCTACGAGCAGTACTTC
CASSETPGSSYEQYF
>15|TRBJ2-1|-|-|TRBV19
TGTGCCAGTAGGATATCCTGGGACCCTAACAATGAGCAGTTCTTC
CASRISWDPNNEQFF
>15|TRBJ2-2|-|TRBD2|TRBV2
TGTGCCAGCAAGTCGCTAGCGGAAAACACCGGGGAGCTGTTTTTT
CASKSLAENTGELFF
>14|TRBJ2-3|-|-|TRBV7-8
TGTGCCAGCAGCTGGATTGGCGGGAAAGATACGCAGTATTTT
CASSWIGGKDTQYF
>14|TRBJ2-7|-|-|TRBV9
TGTGCCAGCAGCGTAGATGGAGCCCCCTACGAGCAGTACTTC
CASSVDGAPYEQYF
>15|TRBJ2-7|-|-|TRBV4-1
TGCGCCAGCAGCCCACCGGCGCAGGGTGGTTACGAGCAGTACTTC
CASSPPAQGGYEQYF
>17|TRBJ2-1|-|TRBD2|TRBV9
TGTGCCAGCAGCCTCTTCGGGAGGTGGGAGGGCCCCAATGAGCAGTTCTTC
CASSLFGRWEGPNEQFF
>12|TRBJ1-2|-|TRBD1|TRBV7-2
TGTGCCAGAAGACAGGGGAACTATGGCTACACCTTC
CARRQGNYGYTF
>16|TRBJ1-2|-|-|TRBV11-2
TGTGCCAGCAGCTCAGGGGTTAGGCACAGGATAGGAGGCTACACCTTC
CASSSGVRHRIGGYTF
>14|TRBJ2-7|-|-|TRBV2
TGTGCCAGCAGCGAGGAAGGGGAGGCCCACGAGCAGTACTTC
CASSEEGEAHEQYF
>15|TRBJ2-6|-|-|TRBV9
TGTGCCAGCAGCCCTCATAGCTCTGGGGCCAACGTCCTGACTTTC
CASSPHSSGANVLTF
>14|TRBJ2-7|-|TRBD2|TRBV6-5
TGTGCCAGCAGTTGGACTAGCGGGAGTTACGAGCAGTACTTC
CASSWTSGSYEQYF
>17|TRBJ1-2|-|-|TRBV7-9
TGTGCCAGCAGCCCAGGGCGTTCCGCAACGCTTTTGTATGGCTACACCTTC
CASSPGRSATLLYGYTF
>15|TRBJ2-5|-|-|TRBV9
TGTGCCAGCAGCGTAGATAGGGGTTTGGGGGAGACCCAGTACTTC
CASSVDRGLGETQYF
>17|TRBJ2-1|-|TRBD2|TRBV2
TGTGCCAGCAGCCAGACTAGCGGAAGAGGCCCCTACAATGAGCAGTTCTTC
CASSQTSGRGPYNEQFF
>14|TRBJ2-3|-|TRBD2|TRBV27
TGTGCCAGCAGGGGAGTAGCGGGGGTGTATACGCAGTATTTT
CASRGVAGVYTQYF
>15|TRBJ2-1|-|TRBD2|TRBV6-5
TGTGCCAGCAGTTACCGACTAGCGGAATACAATGAGCAGTTCTTC
CASSYRLAEYNEQFF
>16|TRBJ2-1|-|-|TRBV7-9
TGTGCCAGCAGCGACACAAGCGGATCTACCTACAATGAGCAGTTCTTC
CASSDTSGSTYNEQFF
>16|TRBJ1-4|-|-|TRBV25-1
TGTGCCAGCAGTGAATTGGGGGCCGCAACTAATGAAAAACTGTTTTTT
CASSELGAATNEKLFF
>15|TRBJ2-7|-|TRBD1|TRBV7-9
TGTGCCAGCAGCTTTGCCGGGACAGGGGTGAACGAGCAGTACTTC
CASSFAGTGVNEQYF
>13|TRBJ1-5|-|-|TRBV19
TGTGCCACCCTGGGGCAGGGAGGGGTGCCCCAGCATTTT
CATLGQGGVPQHF
>15|TRBJ2-1|once|TRBD2|TRBV2
TGTGCCAGCACCCCTGGGGGAGGGGCCTACAATGAGCAGTTCTTC
CASTPGGGAYNEQFF
>14|TRBJ2-7|-|TRBD1|TRBV18
TGTGCCAGCTCCCAATTCAGGGGGACCTACGAGCAGTACTTC
CASSQFRGTYEQYF
>13|TRBJ1-5|once|-|TRBV19
TGTGCCAGTGTTGACCGGGGCTGGGAGCCCCAGCATTTT
CASVDRGWEPQHF
>15|TRBJ1-2|-|-|TRBV5-4
TGTGCCAGCAGCCCCGGGGAGGTGCTACTCTATGGCTACACCTTC
CASSPGEVLLYGYTF
>13|TRBJ2-7|-|-|TRBV10-3
TGTGCCATCAGTGGCACGATTACCTACGAGCAGTACTTC
CAISGTITYEQYF
>15|TRBJ2-7|-|TRBD2|TRBV6-1
TGTGCCAGCAGTGAACAGCGGGGTAGCTCCTACGAGCAGTACTTC
CASSEQRGSSYEQYF
>13|TRBJ2-7|-|-|TRBV9
TGTGCCAGCAGCCCCAGGTTTACCTACGAGCAGTACTTC
CASSPRFTYEQYF
>11|TRBJ2-6|-|-|TRBV9
TGTGCCAGCAGCGATGGGTCCGTCCTGACTTTC
CASSDGSVLTF
>16|TRBJ1-2|-|-|TRBV6-6
TGTGCCAGCAGTTACGCGGTCCAGGGAGCTAACTATGGCTACACCTTC
CASSYAVQGANYGYTF
>12|TRBJ2-7|once|TRBD1|TRBV19
TGTGCCAGTCGACAGGGGGCGGACGAGCAGTACTTC
CASRQGADEQYF
>16|TRBJ1-5|-|-|TRBV5-1
TGCGCCAGCAGCTTGGAGGCAGGGGATAGCAATCAGCCCCAGCATTTT
CASSLEAGDSNQPQHF
>13|TRBJ2-3|-|-|TRBV15
TGTGCCACCAGTAAGGGGCGCACAGATACGCAGTATTTT
CATSKGRTDTQYF
>15|TRBJ2-1|-|-|TRBV7-8
TGTGCCAGCAGCTTAGCCGGGAGAGCCTTCAATGAGCAGTTCTTC
CASSLAGRAFNEQFF
>15|TRBJ2-3|-|TRBD2|TRBV11-2
TGTGCCAGCAGCACAGGACTAGCGGGAACAGATACGCAGTATTTT
CASSTGLAGTDTQYF
>16|TRBJ2-1|-|TRBD2|TRBV28
TGTGCCAGCAGCCCGGGCAGCGGGAGCCCTTGGAATGAGCAGTTCTTC
CASSPGSGSPWNEQFF
>15|TRBJ2-7|few|TRBD1|TRBV19
TGTGCCAGTAGTATCGATGGACAGGGTCTCTACGAGCAGTACTTC
CASSIDGQGLYEQYF
>14|TRBJ2-7|-|TRBD1|TRBV7-9
TGTGCCAGCAGCCCAGACAGGGGGTCTCGGGAGCAGTACTTC
CASSPDRGSREQYF
>16|TRBJ1-4|-|-|TRBV5-6
TGTGCCAGCAGCTCGGCAGGGGAAGCAACTAATGAAAAACTGTTTTTT
CASSSAGEATNEKLFF
>16|TRBJ1-2|-|-|TRBV19
TGTGCCAGTAGTCCGCCCCCCAGGTCTATTTCCTATGGCTACACCTTC
CASSPPPRSISYGYTF
>16|TRBJ2-7|-|-|TRBV5-4
TGTGCCAGCAGCCTCCCCGTGGCTAGCACCATCGACGAGCAGTACTTC
CASSLPVASTIDEQYF
>16|TRBJ1-1|-|TRBD1|TRBV6-5
TGTGCCAGCAGTTACACGGACAGGGGGCCGGGAACTGAAGCTTTCTTT
CASSYTDRGPGTEAFF
>19|TRBJ2-1|-|-|TRBV4-1
TGCGCCAGCAGCCAACACTTCCATTTTCAAACTCCGACCTACAATGAGCAGTTCTTC
CASSQHFHFQTPTYNEQFF
>13|TRBJ2-1|-|-|TRBV7-9
TGTGCCAGCAGCTCGGCAGGGGCTAGGGAGCAGTTCTTC
CASSSAGAREQFF
>15|TRBJ2-7|-|-|TRBV4-3
TGCGCCAGCAGCACGTCCGGGACCGAGCGCTACGAGCAGTACTTC
CASSTSGTERYEQYF
>17|TRBJ2-5|-|TRBD2|TRBV2
TGTGCCAGCAGTGAAGGGGAGGGGAGGCCGGTTAAAGAGACCCAGTACTTC
CASSEGEGRPVKETQYF
>16|TRBJ1-4|-|-|TRBV28
TGTGCCAGCAGTTTAGAAACAGGGCCAACTAATGAAAAACTGTTTTTT
CASSLETGPTNEKLFF
>16|TRBJ2-1|-|TRBD2|TRBV7-9
TGTGCCAGCAGCCCTATAGTAGCGGGAGCCTGGAATGAGCAGTTCTTC
CASSPIVAGAWNEQFF
>13|TRBJ2-1|-|TRBD1|TRBV30
TGTGCCTGGAGGTGGACAGGTTACAATGAGCAGTTCTTC
CAWRWTGYNEQFF
>17|TRBJ1-1|once|TRBD1|TRBV9
TGTGCCAGCAGCGGAGTGCTCGGGGACAGGGGCGACACTGAAGCTTTCTTT
CASSGVLGDRGDTEAFF